This T cell receptor (beta chain) was recovered during a study of PD-1 blockade in classical Hodgkin lymphoma. Notes on the study in general: Partial responders and progressors had significantly lower baseline TCR diversity.

On this clone: What it binds is unknown.

Autologous stem cell transplantation was followed by relapse in every patient, and brentuximab vedotin exposure varied. This CDR3 is 14 amino acids long. CDR1 is SGHAT, CDR2 FQNNGV, per germline. Trimming removed 5 bases from V and 5 bases from J, with 15 bases in between. TCRdb's table, derived via immunoSEQ multiplex PCR, lists solely in-frame clones and lacks some. Among under 95,000 clones listed, about nine tenths were seen once. The rearrangement joins TRBV11-2 to TRBJ1-1; a possible D gene is TRBD1 (5 bases). The input for sequencing was peripheral blood mononuclear cells (PBMCs), taken before the second cycle of nivolumab. The source is a human donor with classical Hodgkin lymphoma. CDR3 protein: CASSQQAVGTEAFF. The CDR3 DNA follows: TGTGCCAGCAGCCAACAGGCGGTTGGGACTGAAGCTTTCTTT.